The next 7 T cell receptor beta chains were all read from a single sample in a study of cytomegalovirus exposure and HLA in healthy donors. Primers included in the PCR were 60 Vbeta and 13 Jbeta primers. TCRdb keeps only in-frame clones here, not all; method: immunoSEQ multiplex PCR. Of roughly 130,000 clones detected, roughly 79% appear once; the ten largest clones hold around 2%. The material sequenced was PBMCs. The receptors shown here come from a woman between 40 and 50 years old in good health and CMV-seronegative.

This chain connects TRBV28 to TRBJ1-6; 10 nucleotides align to TRBD1. Germline V lookup: CDR1 MDHEN, CDR2 SYDVKM. Trimming cost V 4 bases and J 8 bases; bases outside gene matches: 2. This CDR3 has 14 residues. CDR3 DNA: TGTGCCAGCAGTTCCGGGACAGGGGATTCACCCCTCCACTTT. Translation gives CASSSGTGDSPLHF. The whole variable domain, filled in from reference TRBV28 and TRBJ1-6, reads DVKVTQSSRYLVKRTGEKVFLECVQDMDHENMFWYRQDPGLGLRLIYFSYDVKMKEKGDIPEGYSVSREKKERFSLILESASTNQTSMYLCASSSGTGDSPLHFGNGTRLTVT.

This clone was observed a single time. The chain combines TRBV28 with TRBJ2-1; D perhaps matches TRBD2 (5 bases). The CDR3 runs 18 residues. CDR1 and CDR2 from the germline V gene are MDHEN and SYDVKM. V was shortened by 4 bases and J by 0 bases, with 19 bases between the two germline ends. The CDR3 reads CASSSLYSWESSYNEQFF. The CDR3 nucleotides are TGTGCCAGCAGTTCGCTCTACAGCTGGGAGAGCTCCTACAATGAGCAGTTCTTC.

This clone turned up a few times. The chain has TRBV27 and TRBJ2-5; maybe TRBD2 (6 bases). The CDR3 sequence is 13 residues long. CDR1 and CDR2 from the germline V gene are MNHEY and SMNVEV (reference sequence). The V end was cut by 9 bases, the J end by 2 bases, with 13 bases between. The CDR3 bases are TGTGCCAGTACGAGCGGGTCTCAAGAGACCCAGTACTTC. It yields the protein CASTSGSQETQYF.

This clone was counted between two and nine times. The V gene is TRBV4-1, the J gene TRBJ1-5; no clear D. Germline V gene data show CDR1 as MGHRA and CDR2 as YSYEKL. The CDR3 contains 13 residues. Deletions cut 1 base from V and 6 bases from J, with 7 bases between. The CDR3 reads CASSQGSVQPQHF. In nucleotides, the CDR3 is TGCGCCAGCAGCCAAGGGAGTGTTCAGCCCCAGCATTTT.

The gene calls are TRBV28 and TRBJ2-7; 7 positions agree with TRBD1. The J segment lost 3 bases and the V segment lost 2 bases, leaving 4 bases of the junction unmatched. The CDR3 is 14 amino acids. CDR1 and CDR2 from the germline V gene are MDHEN and SYDVKM. CDR3 sequence: CASSLQGTVYEQYF. CDR3 DNA: TGTGCCAGCAGTTTACAGGGGACAGTCTACGAGCAGTACTTC.

This chain links TRBV28 with TRBJ2-3, with 15 bases that match TRBD2. CDR1 is MDHEN, CDR2 SYDVKM, per germline. Trimming cost V 8 bases and J 0 bases; bases outside gene matches: 3. The CDR3 is 16 amino acids. CDR3 DNA sequence: TGTGCCAGCGGACTAGCGGGAGGGATGAGCACAGATACGCAGTATTTT. Encoded protein: CASGLAGGMSTDTQYF.

This clone has only a few counts. The J gene is TRBJ2-1, the V gene TRBV27, with D possibly being TRBD2 (6 bases). Trimming stripped 0 bases from V and 3 bases from J, with 12 bases between. The CDR3 consists of 16 residues. Germline values: CDR1 MNHEY, CDR2 SMNVEV (reference sequence). The CDR3 nucleotides are TGTGCCAGCAGTTTATCCTCGGGACTGTACTACAATGAGCAGTTCTTC. It translates to CASSLSSGLYYNEQFF.